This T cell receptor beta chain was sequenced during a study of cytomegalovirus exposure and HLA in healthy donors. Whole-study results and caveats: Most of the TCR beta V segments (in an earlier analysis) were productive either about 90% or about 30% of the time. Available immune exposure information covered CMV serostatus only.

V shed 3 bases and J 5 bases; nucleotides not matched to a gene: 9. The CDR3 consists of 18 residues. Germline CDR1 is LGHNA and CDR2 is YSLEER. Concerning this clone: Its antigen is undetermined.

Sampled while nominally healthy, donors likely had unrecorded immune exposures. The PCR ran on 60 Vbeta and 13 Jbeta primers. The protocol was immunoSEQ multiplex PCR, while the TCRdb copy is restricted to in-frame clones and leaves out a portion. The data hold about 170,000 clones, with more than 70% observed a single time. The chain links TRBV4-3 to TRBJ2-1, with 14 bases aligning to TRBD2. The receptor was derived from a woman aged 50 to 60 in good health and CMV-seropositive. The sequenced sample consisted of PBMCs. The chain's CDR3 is CASSQVLTSGRGHNEQFF. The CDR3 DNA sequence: TGCGCCAGCAGCCAGGTCTTGACTAGCGGGAGGGGACACAATGAGCAGTTCTTC.